Listed here are 3 T cell receptor beta chains from one sample, sequenced in a study of cytomegalovirus exposure and HLA in healthy donors. This PCR relied on a set of 60 Vbeta primers and 13 Jbeta primers. The data were produced by immunoSEQ multiplex PCR, yet TCRdb's version contains in-frame clones alone and is incomplete. The sample totals roughly 110,000 clones; its top ten clones hold 5.5% to 8%. Sequenced sample: PBMCs. The receptor set was obtained from a middle-aged man in good health and CMV-seropositive.

The chain couples TRBV5-4 to TRBJ1-2; the match to TRBD1 covers 7 bases. V lost 4 bases and J lost 3; bases outside the gene matches: 6. Per germline, CDR1 SGHNT and CDR2 YYREEE (reference sequence). CDR3 length: 14 amino acids. CDR3 bases: TGTGCCAGCAGCCCCCGCGGGACAGACTATGGCTACACCTTC. This codes for CASSPRGTDYGYTF.

The rearrangement joins TRBV5-1 to TRBJ1-1; 8 bases fit TRBD1. Per the germline V gene, CDR1 is SGHRS and CDR2 is YFSETQ. J lost 1 base, V lost 5 bases, and 4 bases had no gene match. The CDR3 spans 14 residues. The CDR3 sequence is CASSPGGPNTEAFF. Here the CDR3 DNA reads TGCGCCAGCAGTCCAGGGGGCCCGAACACTGAAGCTTTCTTT.

J is TRBJ2-7 and V is TRBV5-5; 7 nucleotides line up with TRBD1. Germline values: CDR1 SGHKS, CDR2 YYEKEE (reference sequence). The CDR3 totals 14 residues. The V segment lost 1 base and the J segment 1 base; nucleotides outside the gene matches: 2. The CDR3 coding sequence is TGTGCCAGCAGCTTGCCGGGACAGTCCTACGAGCAGTACTTC. This sequence encodes CASSLPGQSYEQYF.